Shown below are 16 T cell receptor beta chains from a single sample sequenced in a study of vaccination and CD4 T cells after COVID-19. As to treatment: 10-day PBMC culture with coronavirus spike peptide pools or control peptides (ViraFEST assay). The antigens of these receptors remain unknown. Sequenced with the Oncomine TCR Beta short-read assay was DNA taken from cultured CD4+ T cells. TCRdb passed the PCR reads through MiXCR, listing each CDR3 protein once. The sample carries 20,000 to 25,000 distinct CDR3 sequences, roughly 52% recorded once. Sample: CD4+ T cells from blood, cultured in vitro. The receptors originated from a human donor who had recovered from COVID-19.

V gene TRBV5-1 combines with J gene TRBJ1-5, with 10 bases that match TRBD1. The germline V gene has CDR1 SGHRS and CDR2 YFSETQ. The CDR3 is 15 amino acids. The junction had 3 bases not matched to a gene; V was cut back by 2 bases and J by 4 bases. The CDR3 loop is CASSFGTGENQPQHF. The CDR3 nucleotides read TGCGCCAGCAGCTTCGGGACAGGGGAGAATCAGCCCCAGCATTTT.

The CDR3 sequence is CASSRSRTVGYGYTF. CDR3 bases: TGTGCCAGTAGTAGGTCCCGGACTGTTGGATATGGCTACACCTTC. The chain uses TRBV19 and TRBJ1-2; D gene unclear. CDR3 length: 15 residues. Trimming took 4 bases from V and 5 from J, leaving 17 bases between them. Per the germline V gene, CDR1 is LNHDA and CDR2 is SQIVND (reference sequence).

The chain employs TRBV2 and TRBJ1-1; D is ambiguous. The V gene's germline CDR1 is SNHLY and CDR2 FYNNEI. The V and J ends lost 3 bases and 0 bases respectively, with 11 bases between them. This CDR3 region has 15 residues. The CDR3 loop is CASSEEGFMNTEAFF. DNA for the CDR3: TGTGCCAGCAGTGAGGAAGGATTCATGAACACTGAAGCTTTCTTT.

This clonotype was recorded only once. The CDR3 DNA sequence: TGTGCCAGCAGTGAGGGGACAGGGGGCGTCGAGACCCAGTACTTC. Translation gives CASSEGTGGVETQYF. The chain is built from TRBV2 and TRBJ2-5; 12 nucleotides match TRBD1. The CDR3 covers 15 residues. V trimming: 3 bases; J trimming: 5 bases; junction bases outside the gene matches: 4. Germline CDR1 SNHLY, CDR2 FYNNEI. The variable domain in full, completed from reference TRBV2 and TRBJ2-5, reads EPEVTQTPSHQVTQMGQEVILRCVPISNHLYFYWYRQILGQKVEFLVSFYNNEISEKSEIFDDQFSVERPDGSNFTLKIRSTKLEDSAMYFCASSEGTGGVETQYFGPGTRLLVL.

The chain carries TRBV14 and TRBJ1-1; D remains unclear. Germline CDR1 reads SGHDN; CDR2 reads FVKESK. V was pared by 4 bases and J by 3 bases, with 9 bases between. CDR3 length equals 13 residues. CDR3 nucleotides: TGTGCCAGCAGCCGAGGCGTTTACACTGAAGCTTTCTTT. This translates into CASSRGVYTEAFF.

The gene calls are TRBV4-3 and TRBJ1-2; a weak D match, TRBD1 (6 bases). Germline lookup yields CDR1 LGHNA and CDR2 YSLEER. V was cut by 3 bases and J by 8 bases, with 16 bases left in between. The CDR3 has 14 amino acids. Here the CDR3 reads CASSQWQGSGGYTF. The CDR3, as DNA: TGCGCCAGCAGCCAGTGGCAGGGGTCGGGAGGCTACACCTTC.

This clonotype was detected only a few times. Given a much more abundant clone one base away, this may be a read error. This sequence joins TRBV3-1 and TRBJ2-5; D is unclear. The CDR3 has 11 residues. CDR1 and CDR2 (germline): LGHDT, YNNKEL (reference sequence). Deletions cut 5 bases from V and 2 bases from J, with 3 bases between. CDR3: CASSKQETQYF. The CDR3 nucleotides are TGTGCCAGCAGCAAACAAGAGACCCAGTACTTC.

The chain combines TRBV7-9 with TRBJ2-5, with 10 bases lining up with TRBD1. The CDR3 is 16 residues long. Trimming took 7 bases from V and 5 from J; bases not matched to a gene: 13. The V gene's germline CDR1 is SEHNR and CDR2 FQNEAQ (reference sequence). The CDR3 DNA reads TGTGCCAGCAACTCTCGACAGGGGGCAGGTATGGAGACCCAGTACTTC. Its translation: CASNSRQGAGMETQYF.

The chain links TRBV5-6 to TRBJ2-5; no clear D gene. The germline V gene encodes CDR1 SGHDT and CDR2 YYEEEE. The length of the CDR3 is 14 residues. Deletions cut 0 bases from V and 2 bases from J, with 8 bases between. This CDR3 is CASSLGLNQETQYF. The CDR3 bases are TGTGCCAGCAGCTTGGGCCTGAATCAAGAGACCCAGTACTTC.

This chain joins TRBV5-1 and TRBJ1-1; no firm D call. V dropped 4 bases and J dropped 3 bases, with 10 bases sitting between them. This CDR3 comprises 13 residues. Germline V lookup: CDR1 SGHRS, CDR2 YFSETQ. CDR3 amino acids: CASSMMLHTEAFF. DNA of the CDR3: TGCGCCAGCAGCATGATGCTTCACACTGAAGCTTTCTTT.

The chain is built from TRBV20-1 and TRBJ1-5; D not certain. From germline, CDR1 is DFQATT and CDR2 SNEGSKA (reference sequence). The CDR3 sequence is 16 residues long. V lost 1 base and J lost 2, with 15 bases in between. CDR3 in amino acids: CSARGPREIGNQPQHF. In DNA, the CDR3 is TGCAGTGCTAGAGGCCCGAGAGAAATTGGCAATCAGCCCCAGCATTTT.

This sequence joins TRBV20-1 and TRBJ2-5; D unclear. Trimming shortened V by 3 bases and J by 3 bases, and 11 bases separated the two germline ends. The CDR3 totals 13 residues. Germline CDR1 is DFQATT and CDR2 is SNEGSKA (reference sequence). The CDR3 nucleotides read TGCAGTGCTAGCCCTGGCCCCGAAGAGACCCAGTACTTC. This sequence encodes CSASPGPEETQYF.

This clonotype was seen a few times. The V call is TRBV6-1, the J call TRBJ2-5, with 9 bases identical to TRBD2. Germline V CDR1 and CDR2: MNHNS, SASEGT. With V trimmed by 0 bases and J by 5 bases, 10 bases remained unmatched. The CDR3 extends over 17 amino acids. The CDR3 DNA follows: TGTGCCAGCAGTGAAGCACGAGGCGGGAGGGCCCGGGAGACCCAGTACTTC. It yields the protein CASSEARGGRARETQYF.

The genes are TRBV6-1 and TRBJ1-4, with TRBD1 identical over 8 bases. The germline V gene has CDR1 MNHNS and CDR2 SASEGT. V was clipped by 4 bases and J by 4 bases; unmatched bases: 5. The length of the CDR3 is 15 residues. The CDR3 here is CASSAIDRGNEKLFF. The DNA of the CDR3 is TGTGCCAGCAGTGCCATCGACAGGGGTAATGAAAAACTGTTTTTT.

The genes are TRBV6-2 or TRBV6-3 and TRBJ1-1; 7 nucleotides line up with TRBD1. Trimming took 3 bases from V and 0 from J; bases not matched to a gene: 10. The germline gives CDR1 MNHEY, CDR2 SVGEGT. This CDR3 is 17 amino acids long. The CDR3 DNA sequence: TGTGCCAGCAGTTATCCCGTCAGGGGGAGCTTGAACACTGAAGCTTTCTTT. Translation gives CASSYPVRGSLNTEAFF.

The rearrangement joins TRBV2 to TRBJ1-5, with no clear D. The length of the CDR3 is 15 residues. Germline CDR1 reads SNHLY; CDR2 reads FYNNEI. The germline V and J ends were trimmed by 6 bases and 1 base, with 13 bases remaining between them. CDR3 sequence reads: CASRAYIGSNQPQHF. The CDR3 coding sequence is TGTGCCAGCAGAGCCTACATCGGGAGCAATCAGCCCCAGCATTTT.